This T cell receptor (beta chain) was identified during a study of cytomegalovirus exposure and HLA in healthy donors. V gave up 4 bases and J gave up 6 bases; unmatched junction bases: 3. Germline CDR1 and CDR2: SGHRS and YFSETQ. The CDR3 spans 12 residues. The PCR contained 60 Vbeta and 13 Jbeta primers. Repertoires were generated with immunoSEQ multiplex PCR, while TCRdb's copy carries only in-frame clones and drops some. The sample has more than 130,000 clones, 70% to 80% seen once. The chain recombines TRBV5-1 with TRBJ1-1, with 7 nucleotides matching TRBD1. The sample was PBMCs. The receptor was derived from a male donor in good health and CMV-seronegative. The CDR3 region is CASSPQGAEAFF. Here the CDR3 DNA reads TGCGCCAGCAGCCCCCAGGGGGCTGAAGCTTTCTTT.